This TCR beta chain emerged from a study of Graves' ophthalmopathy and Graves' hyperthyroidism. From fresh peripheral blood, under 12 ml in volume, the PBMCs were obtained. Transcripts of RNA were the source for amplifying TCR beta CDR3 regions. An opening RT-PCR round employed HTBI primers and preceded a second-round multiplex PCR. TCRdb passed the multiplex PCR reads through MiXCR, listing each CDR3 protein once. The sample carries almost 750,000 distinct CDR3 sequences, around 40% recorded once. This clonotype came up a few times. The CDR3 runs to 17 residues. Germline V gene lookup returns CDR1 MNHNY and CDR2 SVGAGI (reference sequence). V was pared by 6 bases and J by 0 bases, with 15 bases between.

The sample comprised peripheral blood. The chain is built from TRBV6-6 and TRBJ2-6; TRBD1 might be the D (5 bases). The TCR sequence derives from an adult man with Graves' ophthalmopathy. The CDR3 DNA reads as TGTGCCAGCAGGAGAACCCGACAGAACTCTGGGGCCAACGTCCTGACTTTC. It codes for CASRRTRQNSGANVLTF.